The 2 T cell receptor beta chains below come from one sample, sequenced in a study of T-cell reconstitution after alpha-beta-depleted transplantation in children. Preparing the TCRbeta library involved the use of unique molecular identifiers. TCRdb processed the PCR reads anew with MiXCR; each CDR3 protein has one entry. The table lists around 450,000 distinct CDR3 sequences, approximately 41% of them singletons. Sequenced here: PBMCs, sampled before TCRalphabeta/CD19-depleted stem cell transplant. The source is a girl aged 2-10 years with aplastic anemia, due to receive a stem cell transplant.

This sequence joins TRBV29-1 and TRBJ2-1; TRBD2 matches at 7 bases. With 2 bases clipped from V and 3 bases from J, the junction kept 1 base outside the gene matches. There are 13 residues in the CDR3. CDR1 is SQVTM, CDR2 ANQGSEA, per germline. CDR3 coding DNA: TGCAGCGTTGAAAGCGGGAACTACAATGAGCAGTTCTTC. Protein sequence: CSVESGNYNEQFF.

This rearrangement joins TRBV7-2 to TRBJ1-5; D not resolved. There are 15 residues in the CDR3. The germline V and J ends were trimmed by 1 base and 1 base, with 8 bases remaining between them. Germline lookup yields CDR1 SGHTA and CDR2 FQGNSA. CDR3: CASSLGDISNQPQHF. CDR3 DNA: TGTGCCAGCAGCTTAGGGGATATCAGCAATCAGCCCCAGCATTTT.